This is a list of T cell receptor beta chains from one sample in a study of T cells expressing NK-cell markers. Using the 5' RACE reads, TCRdb records one entry per CDR3 protein without DNA. This sample's table has 200,000 to 300,000 distinct CDR3 sequences. Sequenced input: blood T cells: a sorted CD56 or NKG2C T cell subset, CD4+ or CD8+ T cells, or bulk PBMC T cells (not recorded which). Every receptor here comes from a man between 18 and 35 years old in good health. The CDR3 runs from the conserved cysteine through the conserved F or W.

cdr3_aa,v_call,j_call
CAAGLAGGGNEQYF,TRBV10-3,TRBJ2-7
CASRPGADQPQHF,TRBV4-2,TRBJ1-5
CATSRDKYPLYNEQFF,TRBV15,TRBJ2-1
CSVSSTSYNEQFF,TRBV29-1,TRBJ2-1
CASSPGQVPQETQYF,TRBV5-1,TRBJ2-5
CSANRLAGAGEQYF,TRBV20-1,TRBJ2-7
CASQDTGELFF,TRBV2,TRBJ2-2
CSVLATNEKLFF,TRBV29-1,TRBJ1-4
CASRKDRRTTGELFF,TRBV7-2,TRBJ2-2
CASSPGPGRGNEQFF,TRBV7-9,TRBJ2-1
CSANRVRNTEAFF,TRBV29-1,TRBJ1-1
CASSFPLAGINNEQFF,TRBV28,TRBJ2-1
CASSVSGTQTQYF,TRBV12-3/TRBV12-4,TRBJ2-5
CSAQGQGLATNEKLFF,TRBV20-1,TRBJ1-4
CASSGTPSYEQYF,TRBV6-5,TRBJ2-7
CASSPDRRVPEAFF,TRBV12-3/TRBV12-4,TRBJ1-1
CASSRSNRIRNEQFF,TRBV6-2/TRBV6-3,TRBJ2-1
CASQAEAARNGELFF,TRBV6-5,TRBJ2-2
CASSLAAGRYEQYF,TRBV5-5,TRBJ2-7
CASSSVAGGSTGELFF,TRBV11-3,TRBJ2-2
CASSRHEVEGYTF,TRBV5-1,TRBJ1-2
CASSLGPLLLAATSNEQFF,TRBV5-1,TRBJ2-1
CASSQEGFTDTQYF,TRBV3-1,TRBJ2-3
CASSPQQGSEAFF,TRBV18,TRBJ1-1
CASSLFSQPQHF,TRBV5-6,TRBJ1-5
CASSGQGGETQYF,TRBV6-4,TRBJ2-5
CASSWDPYEQYF,TRBV11-2,TRBJ2-7
CASSAGTSGSGDTQYF,TRBV5-1,TRBJ2-3
CASSLTSLANTQYF,TRBV12-3/TRBV12-4,TRBJ2-3
CASSFWGLGYEQYF,TRBV12-3/TRBV12-4,TRBJ2-7
CASSQSRMSGETQYF,TRBV23-1,TRBJ2-5
CASSKDFGQQKGGNQPQHF,TRBV21-1,TRBJ1-5
CASSLEGRGNEQFF,TRBV11-3,TRBJ2-1
CASSIGTASYEQYF,TRBV11-2,TRBJ2-7
CSVDGSSGRPQETQYF,TRBV29-1,TRBJ2-5
CASTLLMGDGYTF,TRBV5-1,TRBJ1-2
CASSFRGGDSYEQYF,TRBV11-2,TRBJ2-7
CASSLTGAGNTIYF,TRBV12-3/TRBV12-4,TRBJ1-3
CASSQQSSPQETQYF,TRBV6-5,TRBJ2-5
CSAKLGQGASHGYTF,TRBV20-1,TRBJ1-2
CATSGVGGELFF,TRBV24-1,TRBJ2-2
CAIRIGQSTEQYF,TRBV10-3,TRBJ2-7
CASSTLYNEQFF,TRBV12-3/TRBV12-4,TRBJ2-1
CSARTTGTSGPRNEQFF,TRBV20-1,TRBJ2-1
CASSSPWAGTEAFF,TRBV7-9,TRBJ1-1
CAWTNLALSFF,TRBV30,TRBJ2-1
CSASHSSGQETQYF,TRBV20-1,TRBJ2-5
CASSLTFDTDTQYF,TRBV7-7,TRBJ2-3
CASSLAGRVAAFF,TRBV7-2,TRBJ2-1
CASSQDERFQPQHF,TRBV4-1,TRBJ1-5